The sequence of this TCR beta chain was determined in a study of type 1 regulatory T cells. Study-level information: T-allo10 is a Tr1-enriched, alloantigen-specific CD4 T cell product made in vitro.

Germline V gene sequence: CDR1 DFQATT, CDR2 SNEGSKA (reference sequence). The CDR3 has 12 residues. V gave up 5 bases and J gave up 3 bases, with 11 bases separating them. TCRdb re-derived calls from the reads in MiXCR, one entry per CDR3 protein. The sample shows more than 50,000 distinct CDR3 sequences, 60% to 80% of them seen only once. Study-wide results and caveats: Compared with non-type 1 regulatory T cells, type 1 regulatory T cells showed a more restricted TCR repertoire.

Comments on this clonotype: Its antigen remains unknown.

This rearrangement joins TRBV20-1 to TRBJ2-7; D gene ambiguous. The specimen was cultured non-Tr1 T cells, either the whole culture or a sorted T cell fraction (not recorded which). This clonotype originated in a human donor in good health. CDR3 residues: CSALENGYEQYF. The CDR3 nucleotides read TGCAGTGCTCTAGAAAATGGCTACGAGCAGTACTTC.